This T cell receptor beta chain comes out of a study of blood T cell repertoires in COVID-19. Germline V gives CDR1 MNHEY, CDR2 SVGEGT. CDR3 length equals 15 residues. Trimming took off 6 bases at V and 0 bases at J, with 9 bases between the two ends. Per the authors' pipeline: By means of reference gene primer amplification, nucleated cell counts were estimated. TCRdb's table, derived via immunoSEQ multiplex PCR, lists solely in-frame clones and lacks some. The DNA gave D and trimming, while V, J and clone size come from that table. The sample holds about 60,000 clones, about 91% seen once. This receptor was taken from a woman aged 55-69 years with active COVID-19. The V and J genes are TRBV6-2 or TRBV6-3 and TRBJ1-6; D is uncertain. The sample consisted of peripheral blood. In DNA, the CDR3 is TGTGCCAGCAGCCGCGAAAGCTCCTATAATTCACCCCTCCACTTT. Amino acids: CASSRESSYNSPLHF.